The rows below give T cell receptor beta chains drawn from one sample of a study. TCRdb used MiXCR to reprocess the 5' RACE reads, holding one entry per CDR3 protein. The table lists tens of thousands of distinct CDR3 sequences, approximately 19% of them singletons. The specimen sequenced was naive CD4+ T cells sorted from a lymph node. Source of these receptors: a female donor with breast cancer. The CDR3 runs from the conserved cysteine through the conserved F or W. A D gene is named only where the DNA matches it firmly. Expanded clones are given a class, and other clones once, few, many or no size at all.

TRBJ2-7	few	.	TRBV5-1	13	CASSSDTPREQYF	TGCGCCAGCAGCTCGGACACCCCTAGGGAGCAGTACTTC
TRBJ2-7	many	.	TRBV4-3	13	CASSQETAAEQYF	TGCGCCAGCAGCCAAGAAACCGCGGCCGAGCAGTACTTC
TRBJ1-1	once	.	TRBV19	14	CAGSFRRENTEAFF	TGTGCCGGTAGTTTTCGTCGGGAGAACACTGAAGCTTTCTTT
TRBJ2-1	many	.	TRBV5-6	16	CASSPQRGREDREQFF	TGTGCCAGCAGCCCGCAAAGGGGGCGGGAGGATCGAGAGCAGTTCTTC
TRBJ1-1	.	.	TRBV29-1	13	CSVTLPGGTEAFF	TGCAGCGTCACACTACCCGGTGGTACTGAAGCTTTCTTT
TRBJ1-2	many	.	TRBV5-1	12	CASSLDTYGYTF	TGCGCCAGCAGCTTGGATACCTATGGCTACACCTTC
TRBJ2-1	many	.	TRBV11-3	17	CASSLAVSRSTYNEQFF	TGTGCCAGCAGCCTAGCAGTTTCGCGCTCCACCTACAATGAGCAGTTCTTC
TRBJ1-2	.	.	TRBV12-3/TRBV12-4	12	CASIRGAFGYTF	TGTGCCAGCATCCGCGGGGCGTTCGGCTACACCTTC
TRBJ2-5	many	TRBD2	TRBV5-1	15	CASSFGRGGQETQYF	TGCGCCAGCAGCTTCGGCCGGGGGGGCCAGGAGACCCAGTACTTC
TRBJ2-3	few	TRBD1	TRBV2	14	CASIRESGGDTQYF	TGTGCCAGCATAAGGGAGTCAGGGGGAGATACGCAGTATTTT
TRBJ1-2	.	TRBD1	TRBV7-2	12	CASSTLQGGYTF	TGTGCCAGCAGCACATTACAGGGGGGCTACACCTTC
TRBJ1-1	few	.	TRBV7-3	14	CASSLNGVYTEAFF	TGTGCCAGCAGCTTAAATGGGGTTTACACTGAAGCTTTCTTT
TRBJ2-3	few	.	TRBV4-2	14	CASSPRITTDTQYF	TGTGCCAGCAGCCCCCGTATCACCACAGATACGCAGTATTTT
TRBJ1-6	few	TRBD1	TRBV5-1	15	CASSSSETGNSPLHF	TGCGCCAGCAGCTCATCCGAGACAGGGAATTCACCCCTCCACTTT
TRBJ2-3	.	.	TRBV28	17	CASSPGDAAGVTDTQYF	TGTGCCAGCAGTCCTGGCGATGCGGCGGGTGTCACAGATACGCAGTATTTT
TRBJ1-2	.	.	TRBV6-4	15	CASSGEPRGDYGYTF	TGTGCCAGCAGTGGAGAGCCACGGGGAGACTATGGCTACACCTTC
TRBJ1-4	.	.	TRBV28	18	CASSPPLQIGGSREKLFF	TGTGCCAGCAGCCCCCCGCTCCAGATTGGGGGTAGTCGTGAAAAACTGTTTTTT
TRBJ1-1	few	.	TRBV20-1	14	CSAPTPGMDTEAFF	TGCAGTGCTCCGACCCCGGGCATGGACACTGAAGCTTTCTTT
TRBJ1-1	few	.	TRBV2	12	CASRLVVAEAFF	TGTGCCAGCCGACTTGTGGTCGCTGAAGCTTTCTTT
TRBJ2-4	.	.	TRBV27	16	CANTPRGDHLKNIQYF	TGTGCCAACACCCCCAGGGGGGACCATCTCAAAAACATTCAGTACTTC
TRBJ2-1	.	.	TRBV7-9	13	CASSLARHNEQFF	TGTGCCAGCAGCTTAGCCAGGCACAATGAGCAGTTCTTC
TRBJ2-1	few	TRBD2	TRBV7-2	15	CASSRSGRLGNEQFF	TGTGCCAGCAGCCGTAGCGGGAGACTAGGCAATGAGCAGTTCTTC
TRBJ2-1	.	.	TRBV7-9	17	CASQEGGRTSWVNEQFF	TGTGCCAGCCAGGAAGGGGGCCGGACTAGTTGGGTCAATGAGCAGTTCTTC
TRBJ2-6	few	TRBD1	TRBV5-1	17	CASSLGTGEPGANVLTF	TGCGCCAGCAGCCTAGGGACAGGGGAACCTGGGGCCAACGTCCTGACTTTC
TRBJ1-1	many	.	TRBV27	15	CASSLEDQGPTEAFF	TGTGCCAGCAGTTTAGAGGATCAGGGGCCCACTGAAGCTTTCTTT
TRBJ2-5	many	.	TRBV5-1	13	CASSWTEQETQYF	TGCGCCAGCAGCTGGACAGAACAAGAGACCCAGTACTTC
TRBJ2-1	many	TRBD2	TRBV7-9	14	CASRPGLGYNEQFF	TGTGCCAGCAGACCGGGACTAGGGTACAATGAGCAGTTCTTC
TRBJ1-1	few	TRBD1	TRBV6-5	14	CASSLQGAYTEAFF	TGTGCCAGCAGTTTACAGGGGGCGTACACTGAAGCTTTCTTT
TRBJ2-1	few	.	TRBV7-2	14	CASSYTSRRGEQFF	TGTGCCAGCAGCTACACTTCTAGGAGGGGCGAGCAGTTCTTC
TRBJ1-1	many	TRBD1	TRBV30	13	CAWVGTENTEAFF	TGTGCCTGGGTCGGGACAGAGAACACTGAAGCTTTCTTT
TRBJ2-5	medium-sized	TRBD1	TRBV5-1	13	CASSLGQRGTQYF	TGCGCCAGCAGCCTGGGACAGAGAGGGACCCAGTACTTC
TRBJ2-2	.	TRBD1	TRBV28	13	CATGTGSGGELFF	TGTGCCACCGGGACAGGATCTGGCGGGGAGCTGTTTTTT
TRBJ1-1	many	.	TRBV5-1	14	CASSLGGSNTEAFF	TGCGCCAGCAGCTTAGGGGGATCGAACACTGAAGCTTTCTTT
TRBJ2-3	few	.	TRBV7-3	15	CASSPGPVSGDTQYF	TGTGCCAGCAGCCCGGGCCCTGTTAGTGGGGATACGCAGTATTTT
TRBJ2-2	few	.	TRBV5-1	16	CASSEGLRDSNGELFF	TGCGCCAGCAGCGAAGGGTTGCGGGACTCCAACGGGGAGCTGTTTTTT
TRBJ2-4	few	.	TRBV2	15	CASTSGRRAKNIQYF	TGTGCCAGCACCAGCGGTCGGAGAGCCAAAAACATTCAGTACTTC
TRBJ2-5	.	.	TRBV20-1	14	CSAYRVNTQETQYF	TGCAGTGCTTACAGGGTAAACACACAAGAGACCCAGTACTTC
TRBJ2-1	.	TRBD2	TRBV7-3	16	CASSLGTSGEYNEQFF	TGTGCCAGCAGCTTGGGGACTAGCGGGGAGTACAATGAGCAGTTCTTC
TRBJ2-5	many	TRBD2	TRBV7-2	16	CASSPWGAGGPETQYF	TGTGCCAGCAGCCCCTGGGGTGCGGGAGGACCAGAGACCCAGTACTTC
TRBJ2-1	many	.	TRBV5-5	16	CASSRDARSSYNEQFF	TGTGCCAGCAGCCGCGACGCCAGAAGCTCCTACAATGAGCAGTTCTTC
TRBJ1-2	many	.	TRBV5-1	17	CASSPSPTEAGFFGYTF	TGCGCCAGCAGCCCATCACCGACAGAGGCGGGATTTTTTGGCTACACCTTC
TRBJ2-1	.	TRBD2	TRBV7-2	18	CASSLRLAGGLRYNEQFF	TGTGCCAGCAGCCTTAGACTAGCGGGAGGTTTACGCTACAATGAGCAGTTCTTC
TRBJ2-5	.	.	TRBV20-1	11	CSASSQETQYF	TGCAGTGCGTCCAGCCAAGAGACCCAGTACTTC
TRBJ2-7	many	.	TRBV5-1	15	CASSLGSANSYEQYF	TGCGCCAGCAGCTTGGGATCGGCTAACTCCTACGAGCAGTACTTC
TRBJ1-1	many	.	TRBV7-6	13	CASSLHIRGEAFF	TGTGCCAGCAGCTTACACATCAGGGGTGAAGCTTTCTTT